A single sample is the source of the 16 T cell receptor beta chains below, sequenced in a study of T cells in Graves' hyperthyroidism and ophthalmopathy. Template material for amplifying TCR beta CDR3 regions consisted of RNA transcripts. TCR CDR3 regions were first amplified by RT-PCR with HTBI primers. Each CDR3 protein is one row after TCRdb ran MiXCR on the multiplex PCR reads. The sample lists fewer than 350,000 distinct CDR3 sequences, approximately 18% seen once, with 39% in the top ten. The source material was blood. Receptors were obtained from a man in his forties or fifties with Graves' ophthalmopathy.

In its sample, this clonotype was seen many times. The J gene is TRBJ1-1, the V gene TRBV7-9; 7 nucleotides match TRBD1. The J segment lost 7 bases and the V segment lost 5 bases, leaving 4 bases of the junction unmatched. Germline CDR1 reads SEHNR; CDR2 reads FQNEAQ (reference sequence). The CDR3 consists of 12 residues. In DNA, the CDR3 is TGTGCCAGCAGCACCCGACAGGGTGAAGCTTTCTTT. This sequence encodes CASSTRQGEAFF.

A few counts support this clonotype. The rearrangement uses TRBV28 and TRBJ2-1; D may be TRBD2 (6 bases). The germline CDR1 and CDR2 sequences are MDHEN and SYDVKM. Between the trimmed V and J ends, which lost 2 bases and 11 bases, there was a span of 10 bases. The CDR3 contains 12 residues. CDR3 sequence reads: CASSLGGPKQFF. The CDR3 DNA reads TGTGCCAGCAGTTTAGGAGGGCCCAAGCAGTTCTTC.

Worth noting for this clonotype: No DNA is shown, since the ends of the CDR3 on it are uncertain; the CDR3 is the one TCRdb lists. The rearrangement links TRBV7-9 to TRBJ1-5. Germline loops: CDR1 SEHNR, CDR2 FQNEAQ (reference sequence). A total of 16 residues make up the CDR3, ends included. The CDR3 loop reads CASSSVAVGSNQPQHF.

The V gene is TRBV7-9, the J gene TRBJ2-1; 8 bases are a match to TRBD1. J lost 9 bases, V lost 4 bases, and 11 bases had no gene match. CDR1 and CDR2 (germline): SEHNR, FQNEAQ (reference sequence). The CDR3 is 15 residues long. The CDR3 DNA sequence: TGTGCCAGCAGCTCACTTAGGACAGGGTGGGTTGAGCAGTTCTTC. It translates to CASSSLRTGWVEQFF.

At least ten counts were recorded for this clonotype. This rearrangement joins TRBV11-2 to TRBJ1-4, with D perhaps TRBD1 (6 bases). Per germline, CDR1 SGHAT and CDR2 FQNNGV. V was trimmed by 7 bases and J by 7 bases, leaving 25 bases between them. This CDR3 region has 17 residues. The DNA of the CDR3 is TGTGCCAGCACCCGGATAGGGGCACAGGGACTTGGTGAAAAACTGTTTTTT. Its translation is CASTRIGAQGLGEKLFF. Combining the CDR3 with reference TRBV11-2 and TRBJ1-4 gives the whole variable domain EAGVAQSPRYKIIEKRQSVAFWCNPISGHATLYWYQQILGQGPKLLIQFQNNGVVDDSQLPKDRFSAERLKGVDSTLKIQPAKLEDSAVYLCASTRIGAQGLGEKLFFGSGTQLSVL.

This clonotype was counted many times. The chain combines TRBV7-9 with TRBJ2-1; 16 bases are shared with TRBD2. CDR3 length: 19 amino acids. Germline values: CDR1 SEHNR, CDR2 FQNEAQ (reference sequence). With 3 bases clipped from V and 4 bases from J, the junction kept 9 bases outside the gene matches. This CDR3 reads CASSLRGTSGRASYNEQFF. CDR3 sequence (DNA): TGTGCCAGCAGCTTGAGGGGGACTAGCGGGAGGGCATCGTACAATGAGCAGTTCTTC.

V gene TRBV5-6 combines with J gene TRBJ1-4; 7 bases match TRBD1. The CDR3 sequence is 15 residues long. Germline values: CDR1 SGHDT, CDR2 YYEEEE. The junction had 11 bases not matched to a gene; V was cut back by 5 bases and J by 7 bases. CDR3: CASSSTQGTGEKLFF. The CDR3 DNA is TGTGCCAGCAGTTCAACACAGGGGACGGGTGAAAAACTGTTTTTT.

The genes are TRBV6-1 and TRBJ2-7; TRBD2 might be the D (5 bases). CDR3 size: 13 residues. With 6 bases removed from V and 7 bases from J, the gap between germline ends came to 16 bases. CDR1 is MNHNS and CDR2 is SASEGT in the germline V gene. CDR3 sequence reads: CASSSDTPGEQYF. CDR3 DNA sequence: TGTGCCAGCAGCTCCGACACTCCGGGAGAGCAGTACTTC.

The chain has TRBV30 and TRBJ2-1; TRBD2 aligns across 14 bases. CDR3 length: 20 residues. The germline CDR1 and CDR2 sequences are GTSNPN and SVGIG (reference sequence). The CDR3 spells CAIDRGRTSGRTLNYNEQFF. The DNA for the CDR3 is TGTGCAATTGACAGGGGGCGGACTAGCGGGAGGACATTGAACTACAATGAGCAGTTCTTC.

Note on this clonotype: One end of the junction fails to match germline, which may point to a read error. V and J are TRBV4-2 and TRBJ2-2; the match to TRBD2 covers 7 bases. The V gene's germline CDR1 is LGHNA and CDR2 YNFKEQ. The CDR3 totals 15 residues. CDR3: CASSQGGGYTGEPFF. DNA for the CDR3: TGTGCCAGCAGCCAAGGCGGGGGATACACCGGGGAGCCGTTTTTT.

This clonotype came up many times. The genes are TRBV30 and TRBJ1-4; 10 nucleotides line up with TRBD1. Germline CDR1 is GTSNPN and CDR2 is SVGIG (reference sequence). This CDR3 contains 15 residues. The trim removed 4 bases at V and 5 bases at J, leaving 7 bases unmatched. In nucleotides, the CDR3 is TGTGCCTGGATGACGGGGACAGGGGCAAATGAAAAACTGTTTTTT. Amino acids: CAWMTGTGANEKLFF.

This clonotype was seen more than once but under ten times. The J gene is TRBJ1-5, the V gene TRBV9; unclear D gene. CDR1 is SGDLS and CDR2 is YYNGEE in the germline V gene. The CDR3 has 15 residues. V was clipped by 1 base and J by 4 bases, with 12 bases between them. The CDR3 coding sequence is TGTGCCAGCAGCGTATCCGGGTCGGATAATCAGCCCCAGCATTTT. It yields the protein CASSVSGSDNQPQHF. Full variable domain (missing parts from reference TRBV9 and TRBJ1-5): DSGVTQTPKHLITATGQRVTLRCSPRSGDLSVYWYQQSLDQGLQFLIQYYNGEERAKGNILERFSAQQFPDLHSELNLSSLELGDSALYFCASSVSGSDNQPQHFGDGTRLSIL.

This clonotype has ten or more counts. The chain recombines TRBV3-1 with TRBJ2-7, with D perhaps assigned TRBD1 or TRBD2 (5 bases each). The CDR3 extends over 17 amino acids. Trimming removed 4 bases from V and 1 base from J, with 20 bases in between. CDR1 is LGHDT, CDR2 YNNKEL, per germline (reference sequence). The CDR3 DNA is TGTGCCAGCAGCCCCCTCAGGTCCGGGGCAAGTTCCTACGAGCAGTACTTC. This sequence encodes CASSPLRSGASSYEQYF.

This clonotype was recorded many times. The V gene is TRBV6-1, the J gene TRBJ1-5; a weak D match, TRBD1 (5 bases). From germline, CDR1 is MNHNS and CDR2 SASEGT. This CDR3 contains 17 residues. Trimming shortened V by 5 bases and J by 0 bases, and 17 bases separated the two germline ends. CDR3 DNA sequence: TGTGCCAGCAGTCCTACTCAGGGACTCAATAGCAATCAGCCCCAGCATTTT. Its translation: CASSPTQGLNSNQPQHF.

The V and J genes are TRBV27 and TRBJ2-4; 10 bases fit TRBD2. CDR1 and CDR2 from the germline V gene are MNHEY and SMNVEV (reference sequence). V gave up 4 bases and J gave up 0 bases; unmatched junction bases: 15. The CDR3 loop spans 20 amino acids. The CDR3 sequence: CASSSSPGLAVLAAKNIQYF. The DNA for the CDR3 is TGTGCCAGCAGTTCGTCCCCCGGACTAGCGGTTCTGGCAGCCAAAAACATTCAGTACTTC.

This clonotype was found many times. The chain recombines TRBV11-2 with TRBJ2-5; possible D gene TRBD2, 6 bases. Germline V gene data show CDR1 as SGHAT and CDR2 as FQNNGV. The CDR3 consists of 18 residues. V lost 0 bases to trimming and J lost 2 bases, with 19 bases between them. DNA for the CDR3: TGTGCCAGCAGCTTAGAAGTAGGGAGGCGAGCGGAACAAGAGACCCAGTACTTC. It encodes CASSLEVGRRAEQETQYF.